This T cell receptor (beta chain) is drawn from a study of monozygotic twins with cystic fibrosis. General observations from the study: Shared CDR3 numbers were not associated with age, concordance or severity. Co-twins had the most similar V usage for 13 of 16 pairs, J for 8. Median Simpson clonality of roughly 0.01 suggested naive T cells predominated. Nucleotide-identical clonotype sharing was significantly higher within monozygotic CF twin pairs than between unrelated CF individuals.

Points on this clone: Its antigen is undetermined.

Repertoires were generated with immunoSEQ multiplex PCR, while TCRdb's copy carries only in-frame clones and drops some. In the table there are 34,000 or so clones, more than 85% of which are singletons. This sequence originates from a girl aged 2-10 years with cystic fibrosis. The sequenced sample consisted of blood.

The CDR3: CSVEPLGTDTQYF. The DNA of the CDR3 is TGCAGCGTTGAACCATTAGGCACAGATACGCAGTATTTT. This sequence joins TRBV29-1 and TRBJ2-3; D gene unclear. The CDR3 runs 13 residues. Trimming shortened V by 2 bases and J by 1 base, and 7 bases separated the two germline ends. Germline V gives CDR1 SQVTM, CDR2 ANQGSEA.